The 14 T cell receptor beta chains reported below all come from one sample, sequenced in a study of metastatic and nonmetastatic thyroid tumors. No treatment of any kind had been given to any patient before thyroid surgery. Via MiXCR, TCRdb re-called the PCR reads. Altogether more than 40,000 clones are present, about 4% being singletons, with the ten largest covering roughly 9.8%. The sample was blood. These receptor sequences come from a female donor with papillary thyroid cancer or a benign thyroid nodule (not recorded which). Some clones in this sample may be carry-over from other donors' samples.

This clone was seen ten or more times. The gene calls are TRBV14 and TRBJ2-5; D not certain. Trimming pared 0 bases from V and 4 bases from J, leaving 15 bases between. CDR1 and CDR2 from the germline V gene are SGHDN and FVKESK. This CDR3 has 16 amino acids. CDR3 region: CASSQESQAIGETQYF. The DNA of the CDR3 is TGTGCCAGCAGCCAAGAATCCCAGGCCATCGGAGAGACCCAGTACTTC.

In this sample, this clone turned up many times. The chain is built from TRBV19 and TRBJ2-2, with 13 bases aligning to TRBD2. CDR1 LNHDA and CDR2 SQIVND come from the germline V gene (reference sequence). The junction had 8 bases not matched to a gene; V was cut back by 7 bases and J by 6 bases. The CDR3 is made up of 16 amino acids. CDR3 sequence reads: CASTRTSGSESGELFF. CDR3 sequence (DNA): TGTGCCAGTACCAGGACTAGCGGGAGTGAGTCCGGGGAGCTGTTTTTT.

This clone came up many times. V gene TRBV25-1 combines with J gene TRBJ1-2, with a tentative D call TRBD1 (5 bases). Germline CDR1 MGHDK, CDR2 SYGVNS. The CDR3 is made up of 15 amino acids. The V gene lost 5 bases and the J gene lost 4 bases, with 17 bases spanning the gap. CDR3 amino acids: CASSPSQGAGYGYTF. The CDR3 coding sequence is TGTGCCAGCAGTCCCTCTCAGGGCGCGGGCTATGGCTACACCTTC.

This clone was seen repeatedly, ten times or more. J is TRBJ1-2 and V is TRBV5-1; D remains ambiguous. Germline V gene data show CDR1 as SGHRS and CDR2 as YFSETQ. The CDR3 consists of 15 residues. V was clipped by 3 bases and J by 3 bases, with 15 bases between them. The CDR3 region has the DNA TGCGCCAGCAGCTCGCCTGCCGCATCCGACTATGGCTACACCTTC. This codes for CASSSPAASDYGYTF.

This clone has a count of ten or more. The CDR3: CAIRPPGPQETQYF. CDR3 bases: TGTGCCATCCGACCCCCAGGGCCTCAAGAGACCCAGTACTTC. This chain joins TRBV10-3 and TRBJ2-5; TRBD1 is a possible D gene (5 bases). The CDR3 is made up of 14 amino acids. Germline V gene lookup returns CDR1 ENHRY and CDR2 SYGVKD. The V end lost 8 bases, the J end lost 2 bases, and 15 bases lay between the germline ends.

This clone was detected only a few times. The V call is TRBV5-1, the J call TRBJ2-1; unclear D gene. Trimming cost V 4 bases and J 3 bases, with 11 bases left between them. The CDR3 sequence is 14 residues long. Germline lookup yields CDR1 SGHRS and CDR2 YFSETQ. CDR3 DNA: TGCGCCAGCAGCCCCCAAAGAAACTACAATGAGCAGTTCTTC. Translation: CASSPQRNYNEQFF.

In its sample, this clone was seen many times. V and J are TRBV19 and TRBJ1-5, with D possibly being TRBD1 (6 bases). The CDR3 has 15 amino acids. Trimming left V 6 bases short and J 7 bases short, with 19 bases between. Germline-derived CDR1 and CDR2 are LNHDA and SQIVND (reference sequence). The CDR3 sequence: CASRTQGRLNQPQHF. The CDR3 region has the DNA TGTGCCAGTAGGACACAGGGAAGGCTCAACCAGCCCCAGCATTTT.

This clone was counted at least ten times. The rearrangement links TRBV3-1 to TRBJ2-7; 7 positions match TRBD1. V shed 4 bases, J shed 2 bases, and the junction held 5 bases outside the gene matches. Germline CDR1 is LGHDT and CDR2 is YNNKEL (reference sequence). The CDR3 consists of 14 residues. As DNA, the CDR3 is TGTGCCAGCAGCCCAGACAGGGCGACCTACGAGCAGTACTTC. Protein: CASSPDRATYEQYF.

This clone was seen repeatedly, ten times or more. The rearrangement uses TRBV6-1 and TRBJ2-1; the D gene could be TRBD1 or TRBD2 (5 bases each). V lost 8 bases and J lost 4, with 15 bases in between. This CDR3 has 14 amino acids. The V gene's germline CDR1 is MNHNS and CDR2 SASEGT. The chain's CDR3 is CASGWGSRYNEQFF. The CDR3 nucleotides are TGTGCCAGCGGGTGGGGGAGTAGATACAATGAGCAGTTCTTC.

This clone came up many times. J is TRBJ2-3 and V is TRBV20-1; D is unclear. Germline V lookup: CDR1 DFQATT, CDR2 SNEGSKA (reference sequence). The length of the CDR3 is 16 residues. The ends were cut back, 2 bases at V and 2 bases at J, with 17 bases in the middle. The CDR3 protein is CSARTRMRSATDTQYF. The DNA of the CDR3 is TGCAGTGCTAGAACCAGGATGAGGAGTGCCACAGATACGCAGTATTTT.

This clone was seen many times. The chain uses TRBV13 and TRBJ1-2; D not certain. CDR3 size: 14 residues. Looked up from germline, CDR1 is PRHDT and CDR2 is FYEKMQ (reference sequence). V lost 0 bases and J 7 bases, leaving 12 bases between the germline ends. Here the CDR3 reads CASSLGQREVGYTF. DNA for the CDR3: TGTGCCAGCAGCTTAGGGCAGAGGGAGGTTGGCTACACCTTC.

V gene TRBV12-3 or TRBV12-4 combines with J gene TRBJ2-3; the D is unclear. Trimming removed 2 bases from V and 2 bases from J, with 5 bases in between. The CDR3 is 13 amino acids. The CDR3 DNA sequence: TGTGCCAGCAGTTTACGACACACAGATACGCAGTATTTT. Residues: CASSLRHTDTQYF.

Within the sample, this clone is medium-sized. The CDR3 coding sequence is TGTGCCAGCAGTCGACCACAGGGGAGCTATGGCTACACCTTC. Its protein is CASSRPQGSYGYTF. This chain links TRBV6-1 with TRBJ1-2; 7 bases are shared with TRBD1. V lost 5 bases and J lost 4; bases outside the gene matches: 7. Germline-derived CDR1 and CDR2 are MNHNS and SASEGT. The CDR3 runs to 14 residues.

This clone came up a few times. The rearrangement links TRBV20-1 to TRBJ2-5; 8 bases are shared with TRBD2. The CDR3 is 14 residues long. The germline CDR1 and CDR2 sequences are DFQATT and SNEGSKA (reference sequence). V dropped 1 base and J dropped 4; count of bases not matched to a gene: 5. CDR3 loop: CSARVGAGAETQYF. Here the CDR3 DNA reads TGCAGTGCTAGAGTGGGAGCGGGAGCAGAGACCCAGTACTTC.